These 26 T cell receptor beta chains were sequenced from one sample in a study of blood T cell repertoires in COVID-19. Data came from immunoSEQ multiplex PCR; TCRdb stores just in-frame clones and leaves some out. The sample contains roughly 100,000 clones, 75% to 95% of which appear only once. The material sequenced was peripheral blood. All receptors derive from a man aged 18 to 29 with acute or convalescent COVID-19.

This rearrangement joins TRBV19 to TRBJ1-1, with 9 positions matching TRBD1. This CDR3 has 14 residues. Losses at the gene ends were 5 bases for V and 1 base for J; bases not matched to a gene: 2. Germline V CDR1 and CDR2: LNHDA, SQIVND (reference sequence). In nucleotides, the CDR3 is TGTGCCAGTAGTGTGGGACAGGGGAACACTGAAGCTTTCTTT. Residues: CASSVGQGNTEAFF.

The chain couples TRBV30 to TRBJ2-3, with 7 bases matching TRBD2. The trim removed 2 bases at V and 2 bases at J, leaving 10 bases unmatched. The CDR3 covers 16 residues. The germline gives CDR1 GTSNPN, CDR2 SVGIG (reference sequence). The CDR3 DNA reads TGTGCCTGGAGTCCGGGGACTATACGAACCACAGATACGCAGTATTTT. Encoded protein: CAWSPGTIRTTDTQYF.

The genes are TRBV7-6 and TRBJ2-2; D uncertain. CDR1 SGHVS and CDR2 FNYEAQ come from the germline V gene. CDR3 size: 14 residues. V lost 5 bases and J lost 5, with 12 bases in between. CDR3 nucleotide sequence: TGTGCCAGCAGCGCCCAAACAGATACCGGGGAGCTGTTTTTT. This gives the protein CASSAQTDTGELFF.

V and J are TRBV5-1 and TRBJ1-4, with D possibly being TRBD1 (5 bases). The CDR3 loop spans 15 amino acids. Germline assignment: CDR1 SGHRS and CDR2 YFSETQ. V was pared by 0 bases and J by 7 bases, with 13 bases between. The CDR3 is CASSLDTTVTEKLFF. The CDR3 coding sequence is TGCGCCAGCAGCTTGGACACGACAGTGACTGAAAAACTGTTTTTT. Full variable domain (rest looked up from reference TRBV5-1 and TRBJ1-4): KAGVTQTPRYLIKTRGQQVTLSCSPISGHRSVSWYQQTPGQGLQFLFEYFSETQRNKGNFPGRFSGRQFSNSRSEMNVSTLELGDSALYLCASSLDTTVTEKLFFGSGTQLSVL.

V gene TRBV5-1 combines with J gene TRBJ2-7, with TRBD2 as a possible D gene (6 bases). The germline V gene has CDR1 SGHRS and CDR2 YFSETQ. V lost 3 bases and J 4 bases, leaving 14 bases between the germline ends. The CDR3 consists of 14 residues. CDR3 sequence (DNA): TGCGCCAGCAGCTCGGACAAAGCGGGTTACGAGCAGTACTTC. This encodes CASSSDKAGYEQYF.

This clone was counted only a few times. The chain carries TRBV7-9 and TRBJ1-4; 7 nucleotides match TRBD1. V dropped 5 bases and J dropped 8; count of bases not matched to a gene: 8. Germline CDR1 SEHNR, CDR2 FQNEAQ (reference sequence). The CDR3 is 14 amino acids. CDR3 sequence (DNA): TGTGCCAGCAGCCCCGACAGGGCTCAGGAAAAACTGTTTTTT. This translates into CASSPDRAQEKLFF.

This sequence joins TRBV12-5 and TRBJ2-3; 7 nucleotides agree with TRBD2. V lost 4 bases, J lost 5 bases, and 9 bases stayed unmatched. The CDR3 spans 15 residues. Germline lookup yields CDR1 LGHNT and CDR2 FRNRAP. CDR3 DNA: TGTGCTAGTGGTTCAGTAGGACTAGTTGGAGATACGCAGTATTTT. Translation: CASGSVGLVGDTQYF.

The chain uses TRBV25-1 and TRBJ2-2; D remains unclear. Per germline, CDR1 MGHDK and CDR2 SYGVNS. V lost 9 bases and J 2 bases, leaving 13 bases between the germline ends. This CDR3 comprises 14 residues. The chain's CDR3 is CASTGLGNTGELFF. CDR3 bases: TGTGCCAGTACCGGGTTAGGAAACACCGGGGAGCTGTTTTTT.

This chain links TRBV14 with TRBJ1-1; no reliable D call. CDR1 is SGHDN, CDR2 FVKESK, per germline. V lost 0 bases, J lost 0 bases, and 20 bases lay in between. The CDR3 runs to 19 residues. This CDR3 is CASSQERGGINWMNTEAFF. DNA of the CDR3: TGTGCCAGCAGCCAAGAACGAGGCGGAATAAACTGGATGAACACTGAAGCTTTCTTT.

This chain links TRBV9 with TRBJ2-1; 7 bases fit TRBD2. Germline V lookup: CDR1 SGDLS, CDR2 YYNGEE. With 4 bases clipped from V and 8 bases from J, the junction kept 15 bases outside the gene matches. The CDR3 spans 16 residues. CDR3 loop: CASSSPLGRLIHEQFF. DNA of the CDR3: TGTGCCAGCAGCTCCCCGCTCGGGAGGTTGATCCATGAGCAGTTCTTC.

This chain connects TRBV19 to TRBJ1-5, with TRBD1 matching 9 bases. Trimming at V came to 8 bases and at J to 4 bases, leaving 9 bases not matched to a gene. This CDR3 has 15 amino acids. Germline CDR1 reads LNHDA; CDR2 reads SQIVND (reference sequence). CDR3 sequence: CASQTTGGKNQPQHF. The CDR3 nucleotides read TGTGCCAGTCAAACTACAGGGGGCAAAAATCAGCCCCAGCATTTT.

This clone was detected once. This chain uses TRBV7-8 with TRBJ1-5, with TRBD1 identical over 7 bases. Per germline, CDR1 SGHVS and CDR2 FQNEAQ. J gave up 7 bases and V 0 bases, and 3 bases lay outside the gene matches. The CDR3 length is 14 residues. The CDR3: CASSLAEGAQPQHF. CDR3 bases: TGTGCCAGCAGCTTAGCGGAGGGGGCGCAGCCCCAGCATTTT.

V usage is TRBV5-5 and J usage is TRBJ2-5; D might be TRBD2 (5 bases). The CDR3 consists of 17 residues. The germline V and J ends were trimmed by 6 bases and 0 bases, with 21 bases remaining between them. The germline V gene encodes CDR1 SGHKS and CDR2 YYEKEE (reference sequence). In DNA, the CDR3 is TGTGCCAGCACCCGAAGTGGCAGGACTGTTTACCAAGAGACCCAGTACTTC. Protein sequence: CASTRSGRTVYQETQYF.

Written as DNA, the CDR3 is TGTGCCAGCAGTTACTCGACTAGCGGGGACAATGAGCAGTTCTTC. Amino acids: CASSYSTSGDNEQFF. J is TRBJ2-1 and V is TRBV6-5; 11 nucleotides line up with TRBD2. V lost 0 bases to trimming and J lost 5 bases; unmatched junction nucleotides: 0. The CDR3 runs 15 residues. Germline V gene data show CDR1 as MNHEY and CDR2 as SVGAGI.

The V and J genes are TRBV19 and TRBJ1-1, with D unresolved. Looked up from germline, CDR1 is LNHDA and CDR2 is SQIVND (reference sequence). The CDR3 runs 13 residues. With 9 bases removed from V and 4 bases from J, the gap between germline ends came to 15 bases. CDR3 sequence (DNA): TGTGCCAGCCCGAGGCCGGGAACCACTGAAGCTTTCTTT. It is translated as CASPRPGTTEAFF.

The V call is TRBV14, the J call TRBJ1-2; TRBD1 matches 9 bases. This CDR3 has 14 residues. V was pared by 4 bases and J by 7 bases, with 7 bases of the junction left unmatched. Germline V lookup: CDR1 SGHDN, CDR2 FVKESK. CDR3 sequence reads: CASSRRTGGRGYTF. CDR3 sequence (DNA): TGTGCCAGCAGCCGTAGAACAGGGGGCCGTGGCTACACCTTC.

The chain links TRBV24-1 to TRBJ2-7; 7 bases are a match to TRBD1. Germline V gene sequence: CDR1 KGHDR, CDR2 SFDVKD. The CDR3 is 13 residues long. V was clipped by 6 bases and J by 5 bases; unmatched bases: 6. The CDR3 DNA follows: TGTGCCACCAGTAAGACAGGGACGGACGAGCAGTACTTC. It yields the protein CATSKTGTDEQYF.

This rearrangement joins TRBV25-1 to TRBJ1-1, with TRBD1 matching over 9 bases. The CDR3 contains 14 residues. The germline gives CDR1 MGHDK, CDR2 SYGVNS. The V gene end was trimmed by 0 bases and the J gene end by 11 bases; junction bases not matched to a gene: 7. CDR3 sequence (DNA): TGTGCCAGCAGTGAATATCGGGGACAGGGTTCGGCTTTCTTT. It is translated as CASSEYRGQGSAFF.

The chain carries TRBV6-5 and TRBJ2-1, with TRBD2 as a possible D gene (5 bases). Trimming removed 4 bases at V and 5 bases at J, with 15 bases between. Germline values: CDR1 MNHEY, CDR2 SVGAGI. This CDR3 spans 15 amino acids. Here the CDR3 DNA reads TGTGCCAGCAGTTCCCGAACTAGAGACAACAATGAGCAGTTCTTC. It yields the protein CASSSRTRDNNEQFF.

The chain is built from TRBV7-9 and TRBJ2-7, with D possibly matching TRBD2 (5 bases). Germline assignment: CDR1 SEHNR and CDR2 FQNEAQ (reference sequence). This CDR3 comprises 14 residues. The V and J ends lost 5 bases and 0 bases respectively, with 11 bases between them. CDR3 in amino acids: CASSIGLPSYEQYF. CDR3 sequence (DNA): TGTGCCAGCAGCATCGGACTGCCCTCCTACGAGCAGTACTTC.

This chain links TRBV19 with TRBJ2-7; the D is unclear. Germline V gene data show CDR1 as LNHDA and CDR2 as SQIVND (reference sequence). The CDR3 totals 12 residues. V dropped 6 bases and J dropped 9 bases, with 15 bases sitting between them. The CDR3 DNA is TGTGCCAGTAGATCAGATACTACGAGGCAGTACTTC. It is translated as CASRSDTTRQYF.

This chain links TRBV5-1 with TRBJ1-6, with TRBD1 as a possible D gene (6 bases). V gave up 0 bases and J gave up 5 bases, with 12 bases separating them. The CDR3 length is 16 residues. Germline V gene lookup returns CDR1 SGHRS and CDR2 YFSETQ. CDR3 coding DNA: TGCGCCAGCAGCTTGGAGGGCAGGGGTAATAATTCACCCCTCCACTTT. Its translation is CASSLEGRGNNSPLHF.

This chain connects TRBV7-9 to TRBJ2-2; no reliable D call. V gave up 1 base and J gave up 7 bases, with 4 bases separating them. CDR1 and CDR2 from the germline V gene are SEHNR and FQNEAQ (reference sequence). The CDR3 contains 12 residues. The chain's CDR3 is CASSLGVGELFF. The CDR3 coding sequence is TGTGCCAGCAGCTTAGGCGTCGGGGAGCTGTTTTTT.

The CDR3 reads CASSLDGDNEKLFF. CDR3 sequence (DNA): TGTGCCAGCAGCTTAGACGGGGATAATGAAAAACTGTTTTTT. The chain combines TRBV7-6 with TRBJ1-4; no firm D call. Trimming shortened V by 1 base and J by 4 bases, and 7 bases separated the two germline ends. The germline CDR1 and CDR2 sequences are SGHVS and FNYEAQ. The CDR3 loop spans 14 amino acids.

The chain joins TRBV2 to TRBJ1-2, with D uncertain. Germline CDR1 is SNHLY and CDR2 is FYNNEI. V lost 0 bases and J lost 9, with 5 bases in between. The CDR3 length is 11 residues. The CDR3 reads CASSEAASYTF. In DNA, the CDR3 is TGTGCCAGCAGTGAAGCTGCGAGCTACACCTTC.

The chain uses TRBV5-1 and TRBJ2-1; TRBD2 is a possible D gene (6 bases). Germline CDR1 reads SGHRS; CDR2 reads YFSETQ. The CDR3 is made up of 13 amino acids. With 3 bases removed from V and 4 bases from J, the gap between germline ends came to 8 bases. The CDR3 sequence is CASSSGGYNEQFF. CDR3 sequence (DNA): TGCGCCAGCAGCTCCGGGGGATACAATGAGCAGTTCTTC.